This T cell receptor beta chain is from a study of blood T cell repertoires in COVID-19. Cohort 3 recovery required two negative PCRs, clearance, or symptom resolution. Germline loops: CDR1 KGHDR, CDR2 SFDVKD. The CDR3 is 14 amino acids. V shed 4 bases and J shed 5 bases, with 13 bases lying between them. Assay used: immunoSEQ multiplex PCR; TCRdb lists only in-frame clones, some missing. The profile shows hundreds of thousands of clones, 75% to 95% of them singletons. The source of this sequence is a woman aged 18-29 years who had recovered from COVID-19. Sequencing input: PBMCs or T cells enriched from blood (not recorded which). The J gene is TRBJ2-5, the V gene TRBV24-1; D gene ambiguous. CDR3 bases: TGTGCCACCAGTGAACCCTCTCCCGGGGAGACCCAGTACTTC. Protein: CATSEPSPGETQYF.